These 30 T cell receptor beta chains came from one sample sequenced in a study of T-cell memory formation after mild COVID-19. TCRdb reprocessed the 5' RACE reads with MiXCR, giving one entry per CDR3 protein. The sample has fewer than 650,000 distinct CDR3 sequences, approximately 15% seen once. The sample was PBMCs or a T cell subset sorted from them (not recorded which). These receptors all come from an adult woman who had mild COVID-19 (a few samples of this study predate the infection). Cell type and time point are not known.

This clonotype was seen ten or more times. At one of its ends the junction is not consistent with the germline gene, which may arise from a read error. J is TRBJ1-2 and V is TRBV5-1, with 8 nucleotides matching TRBD1. The CDR3 contains 14 residues. CDR1 is SGHRS, CDR2 YFSETQ, per germline. CDR3 bases: TGTGCCAGCAGCTCCGGACAGGGAGACTATGGCTACACCTTC. Its protein product is CASSSGQGDYGYTF.

V usage is TRBV3-1 and J usage is TRBJ2-1, with TRBD2 identical over 10 bases. Germline-derived CDR1 and CDR2 are LGHDT and YNNKEL (reference sequence). The CDR3 sequence is 16 residues long. The V and J ends lost 1 base and 4 bases, in that order; junction bases with no gene match: 4. The DNA for the CDR3 is TGTGCCAGCAGCCAAGGTGAACTAGCGGGATACAATGAGCAGTTCTTC. Protein product: CASSQGELAGYNEQFF.

This clonotype has more than one count but fewer than ten. V gene TRBV19 combines with J gene TRBJ2-3; weak D call: TRBD1 (6 bases). Trimming removed 11 bases from V and 1 base from J, with 22 bases in between. Looked up from germline, CDR1 is LNHDA and CDR2 is SQIVND (reference sequence). The CDR3 extends over 16 amino acids. CDR3 DNA sequence: TGTGCCGGAAAAACGGCACAGGGAGTATGCACAGATACGCAGTATTTT. Residues: CAGKTAQGVCTDTQYF.

This chain connects TRBV24-1 to TRBJ2-5, with a tentative D call TRBD2 (5 bases). Trimming took off 2 bases at V and 4 bases at J, with 13 bases between the two ends. CDR1 is KGHDR, CDR2 SFDVKD, per germline. This CDR3 region has 15 residues. CDR3 coding DNA: TGTGCCACCAGTGATTATAAGGACTCTTCAGAGACCCAGTACTTC. Protein sequence: CATSDYKDSSETQYF.

This clonotype was counted between two and nine times. The V call is TRBV19, the J call TRBJ1-5, with 7 positions matching TRBD1. After removal of 0 bases from V and 4 bases from J, the junction contained 3 bases not matched to a gene. Germline V gene lookup returns CDR1 LNHDA and CDR2 SQIVND (reference sequence). The CDR3 consists of 15 residues. CDR3 amino acids: CASSIEGQRNQPQHF. Here the CDR3 DNA reads TGTGCCAGTAGTATAGAGGGACAGAGAAATCAGCCCCAGCATTTT. Together with reference TRBV19 and TRBJ1-5, the CDR3 gives the full variable domain: DGGITQSPKYLFRKEGQNVTLSCEQNLNHDAMYWYRQDPGQGLRLIYYSQIVNDFQKGDIAEGYSVSREKKESFPLTVTSAQKNPTAFYLCASSIEGQRNQPQHFGDGTRLSIL.

At least ten counts were recorded for this clonotype. The rearrangement uses TRBV29-1 and TRBJ2-5, with 7 bases matching TRBD1. There are 13 residues in the CDR3. From germline, CDR1 is SQVTM and CDR2 ANQGSEA. The J segment lost 7 bases and the V segment lost 3 bases, leaving 8 bases of the junction unmatched. CDR3 coding DNA: TGCAGCGTTGACCCAGGACAGGATGGGACCCAGTACTTC. This gives the protein CSVDPGQDGTQYF.

The chain recombines TRBV7-2 with TRBJ2-2; D gene ambiguous. This CDR3 comprises 15 residues. The V end was cut by 5 bases, the J end by 4 bases, with 14 bases between. Per the germline V gene, CDR1 is SGHTA and CDR2 is FQGNSA. For the CDR3, the DNA is TGTGCCAGCAGCCCCAAGTCAGCCCCCACCGGGGAGCTGTTTTTT. Encoded protein: CASSPKSAPTGELFF.

The chain recombines TRBV12-3 or TRBV12-4 with TRBJ1-1; no definite D call. The CDR3 spans 15 residues. The V end was cut by 5 bases, the J end by 1 base, with 14 bases between. CDR3 amino acids: CASSRWETANTEAFF. The CDR3 nucleotides are TGTGCCAGCAGTAGGTGGGAGACGGCGAACACTGAAGCTTTCTTT.

In its sample, this clonotype was seen a few times. V usage is TRBV12-3 or TRBV12-4 and J usage is TRBJ2-5, with D hard to call. V was cut by 1 base and J by 6 bases, with 6 bases left in between. The CDR3 consists of 12 residues. The CDR3 bases are TGTGCCAGCAGTTTAGAAGGACAGACCCAGTACTTC. Its translation: CASSLEGQTQYF.

This clonotype has only a few counts. The V and J genes are TRBV4-1 and TRBJ1-1; no clear D gene. CDR1 MGHRA and CDR2 YSYEKL come from the germline V gene. With 0 bases removed from V and 1 base from J, the gap between germline ends came to 9 bases. The CDR3 covers 15 residues. CDR3 amino acids: CASSQEAGRNTEAFF. The CDR3 DNA sequence: TGCGCCAGCAGCCAAGAAGCGGGAAGGAACACTGAAGCTTTCTTT.

This chain connects TRBV30 to TRBJ2-5, with 14 bases fitting TRBD2. V trimming: 2 bases; J trimming: 4 bases; junction bases outside the gene matches: 6. Germline loops: CDR1 GTSNPN, CDR2 SVGIG (reference sequence). The CDR3 loop spans 16 amino acids. CDR3 sequence (DNA): TGTGCCTGGAGTAGGGGACTAGCGGGGGTAGGAGAGACCCAGTACTTC. Protein: CAWSRGLAGVGETQYF.

This clonotype was detected only a few times. The V and J genes are TRBV24-1 and TRBJ2-1; tentatively, D is TRBD2 (5 bases). Looked up from germline, CDR1 is KGHDR and CDR2 is SFDVKD. V lost 4 bases and J 14 bases, leaving 17 bases between the germline ends. The CDR3 consists of 13 residues. CDR3 amino acids: CATSDVSSQREFF. The DNA of the CDR3 is TGTGCCACCAGTGACGTGTCGTCCCAGAGGGAGTTCTTC.

This clonotype turned up a few times. The gene calls are TRBV20-1 and TRBJ2-3; the D is unclear. There are 14 residues in the CDR3. V shed 5 bases and J shed 0 bases, with 12 bases lying between them. Germline V gives CDR1 DFQATT, CDR2 SNEGSKA (reference sequence). CDR3 coding DNA: TGCAGTGCTTCCGACCTGACTAGCACAGATACGCAGTATTTT. It is translated as CSASDLTSTDTQYF.

The rearrangement links TRBV5-1 to TRBJ2-7; no reliable D call. The CDR3 consists of 15 residues. The ends were cut back, 2 bases at V and 0 bases at J, with 12 bases in the middle. Germline values: CDR1 SGHRS, CDR2 YFSETQ. CDR3 nucleotides: TGCGCCAGCAGCTTCTCGACGGAACACTCCTACGAGCAGTACTTC. Encoded protein: CASSFSTEHSYEQYF.

A remark on this clonotype: One junction end does not reproduce the germline sequence, and a read error may be involved. The chain couples TRBV25-1 to TRBJ1-6, with D possibly being TRBD1 (6 bases). Per germline, CDR1 MGHDK and CDR2 SYGVNS. CDR3 length: 14 residues. The CDR3: CASSGAGDNSPIHF. CDR3 DNA: TGTGCCAGCAGTGGGGCAGGGGATAATTCACCCATCCACTTT.

This clonotype was observed a handful of times. The chain uses TRBV19 and TRBJ2-5; TRBD2 agrees at 12 bases. In germline, CDR1 is LNHDA, CDR2 SQIVND (reference sequence). V was clipped by 4 bases and J by 5 bases; unmatched bases: 8. This CDR3 contains 16 residues. The DNA for the CDR3 is TGTGCCAGTAGTAACCAAGGACTAGCGGGAAGGGAGACCCAGTACTTC. Translation: CASSNQGLAGRETQYF.

V and J are TRBV4-3 and TRBJ2-7, with a tentative D call TRBD1 (5 bases). V lost 0 bases to trimming and J lost 7 bases, with 13 bases between them. This CDR3 has 14 residues. The V gene's germline CDR1 is LGHNA and CDR2 YSLEER. CDR3 in DNA: TGCGCCAGCAGCCAAGATCCAGGGTCCGGGGAGCAGTACTTC. Protein sequence: CASSQDPGSGEQYF.

This clonotype was found many times. The J gene is TRBJ1-2, the V gene TRBV7-2; D gene unclear. Trimming removed 1 base at V and 5 bases at J, with 14 bases between. This CDR3 has 15 residues. The germline V gene has CDR1 SGHTA and CDR2 FQGNSA. The chain's CDR3 is CASSLDSQSPYGYTF. The DNA of the CDR3 is TGTGCCAGCAGCTTAGACTCCCAATCCCCGTATGGCTACACCTTC.

This clonotype has only one observation. A much larger clone is a single base away; this may be a read error. The chain is built from TRBV7-3 and TRBJ2-2; possible D gene TRBD1, 6 bases. The CDR3 runs to 12 residues. Germline loops: CDR1 SGHTA, CDR2 FQGTGA. CDR3 in DNA: TGCGAAAACAGGGTCGGCACCGGGGAGATGTTTTTT. Protein product: CENRVGTGEMFF.

The chain employs TRBV7-8 and TRBJ2-3; the match to TRBD2 covers 9 bases. V was clipped by 2 bases and J by 2 bases; unmatched bases: 8. Germline V gives CDR1 SGHVS, CDR2 FQNEAQ. CDR3 size: 17 residues. In nucleotides, the CDR3 is TGTGCCAGCAGCTTATTGCGCCAGCGGGGGGTCACAGATACGCAGTATTTT. Translation: CASSLLRQRGVTDTQYF. Full variable domain (missing parts from reference TRBV7-8 and TRBJ2-3): GAGVSQSPRYKVAKRGQDVALRCDPISGHVSLFWYQQALGQGPEFLTYFQNEAQLDKSGLPSDRFFAERPEGSVSTLKIQRTQQEDSAVYLCASSLLRQRGVTDTQYFGPGTRLTVL.

This chain uses TRBV11-2 with TRBJ2-7; 7 bases are shared with TRBD2. After removal of 5 bases from V and 2 bases from J, the junction contained 9 bases not matched to a gene. This CDR3 has 15 residues. The germline V gene encodes CDR1 SGHAT and CDR2 FQNNGV. As DNA, the CDR3 is TGTGCCAGCAGCCTCTCGGAAGCGGGACCCTACGAGCAGTACTTC. Translation: CASSLSEAGPYEQYF. Based on the CDR3 plus reference TRBV11-2 and TRBJ2-7, the full variable domain is EAGVAQSPRYKIIEKRQSVAFWCNPISGHATLYWYQQILGQGPKLLIQFQNNGVVDDSQLPKDRFSAERLKGVDSTLKIQPAKLEDSAVYLCASSLSEAGPYEQYFGPGTRLTVT.

This clonotype was recorded a few times. The chain recombines TRBV6-2 or TRBV6-3 with TRBJ2-1, with D perhaps TRBD1 (7 bases). This CDR3 is built from 15 residues. V lost 0 bases and J lost 6, with 12 bases in between. CDR1 and CDR2 (germline): MNHEY, SVGEGT. The CDR3 sequence is CASSYSAGGGNEQFF. The CDR3, as DNA: TGTGCCAGCAGTTACTCGGCAGGGGGAGGCAATGAGCAGTTCTTC.

The table lists this clonotype with a few counts. V is TRBV7-2 and J is TRBJ1-4, with D uncertain. Germline loops: CDR1 SGHTA, CDR2 FQGNSA. V dropped 0 bases and J dropped 8 bases, with 7 bases sitting between them. There are 13 residues in the CDR3. CDR3 amino acids: CASSLAMEEKLFF. The CDR3 bases are TGTGCCAGCAGCTTAGCCATGGAGGAAAAACTGTTTTTT.

This chain joins TRBV7-2 and TRBJ2-7; 11 positions match TRBD2. The CDR3 length is 18 residues. CDR1 SGHTA and CDR2 FQGNSA come from the germline V gene. V gave up 1 base and J gave up 0 bases; unmatched junction bases: 8. CDR3 residues: CASSLGGTSGYLSYEQYF. The CDR3, as DNA: TGTGCCAGCAGCTTAGGCGGGACTAGCGGCTACCTCTCCTACGAGCAGTACTTC.

This chain connects TRBV3-1 to TRBJ2-1; D unclear. The CDR3 runs 15 residues. V lost 1 base, J lost 1 base, and 8 bases lay in between. The germline V gene encodes CDR1 LGHDT and CDR2 YNNKEL (reference sequence). The CDR3 sequence is CASSQATISYNEQFF. CDR3 nucleotides: TGTGCCAGCAGCCAAGCGACAATATCCTACAATGAGCAGTTCTTC.

This sequence joins TRBV24-1 and TRBJ2-6, with a possible D match to TRBD1 (6 bases). Germline V gene sequence: CDR1 KGHDR, CDR2 SFDVKD. The CDR3 totals 16 residues. V was trimmed by 3 bases and J by 1 base, leaving 9 bases between them. CDR3 nucleotide sequence: TGTGCCACCAGTGATCCCGGACAGTCTGGGGCCAACGTCCTGACTTTC. Protein sequence: CATSDPGQSGANVLTF.

The V gene is TRBV6-6, the J gene TRBJ1-2, with 9 bases matching TRBD1. Germline CDR1 MNHNY, CDR2 SVGAGI (reference sequence). Germline trimming cut 6 bases from V and 4 bases from J; bases unmatched to any gene: 3. The length of the CDR3 is 13 residues. CDR3 DNA: TGTGCCAGCAGGGGACAGGGACCCTATGGCTACACCTTC. It encodes CASRGQGPYGYTF.

This sequence joins TRBV6-1 and TRBJ1-5; 7 bases fit TRBD1. V shed 8 bases, J shed 9 bases, and the junction held 10 bases outside the gene matches. The CDR3 extends over 13 amino acids. CDR1 is MNHNS and CDR2 is SASEGT in the germline V gene. The chain's CDR3 is CASPEGALGPQHF. CDR3 DNA: TGTGCCAGCCCCGAGGGGGCCTTGGGGCCCCAGCATTTT.

The chain carries TRBV4-1 and TRBJ2-5; TRBD1 might be the D (7 bases). Germline V gene sequence: CDR1 MGHRA, CDR2 YSYEKL. V was shortened by 0 bases and J by 5 bases, with 13 bases between the two germline ends. The CDR3 totals 15 residues. CDR3 in DNA: TGCGCCAGCAGCCAAGAACGCCCAGGGGGGGAGACCCAGTACTTC. Translating it yields CASSQERPGGETQYF.

This chain joins TRBV29-1 and TRBJ2-7, with 7 bases matching TRBD1. CDR3 size: 14 residues. Looked up from germline, CDR1 is SQVTM and CDR2 is ANQGSEA. J was trimmed by 2 bases and V by 3 bases; bases with no gene match: 7. CDR3 coding DNA: TGCAGCGTTGAGGTGGGCAGGGGGACCTACGAGCAGTACTTC. Amino acid sequence: CSVEVGRGTYEQYF.